This T cell receptor beta chain appears in the sequencing data of a study of CD8 T cells in ankylosing spondylitis. The germline gives CDR1 KGHSH, CDR2 LQKENI. The length of the CDR3 is 16 residues. Unmatched junction bases numbered 7, after V lost 0 bases and J lost 4 bases. TCRdb redid the calling of the 5' RACE reads with MiXCR, one entry per CDR3 protein. The sample holds some 240,000 distinct CDR3 sequences, 8.6% seen once. Source material: blood, either unsorted or a sorted T cell fraction (not recorded which). This sequence was found in a male donor with ankylosing spondylitis or in good health (not recorded which). The V call is TRBV18, the J call TRBJ1-2; TRBD1 matches at 8 bases. The CDR3 DNA follows: TGTGCCAGCTCACCACCGAACAGGGGGGCATCCTATGGCTACACCTTC. Amino acid sequence: CASSPPNRGASYGYTF.